One TCR beta chain is described in this entry. This sample is drawn from a study of shared clonotypes between healthy human individuals. V gave up 7 bases and J gave up 4 bases; unmatched junction bases: 15. Germline V gene sequence: CDR1 SGHAT, CDR2 FQNNGV. The CDR3 covers 16 residues. Repertoires were generated with immunoSEQ multiplex PCR, while TCRdb's copy carries only in-frame clones and drops some. The sample includes more than 1 million clones, 78% seen only once; the top ten take around 0.47%. The chain employs TRBV11-2 and TRBJ2-5; TRBD2 aligns across 7 bases. This receptor was obtained from a man aged 18 to 29 in good health. Some clones in this sample may be carry-over from other donors' samples. The specimen sequenced was memory CD4+ T cells from PBMCs. This sample's subset: CD45RA-negative fraction. CDR3 in amino acids: CASTWRLAATIETQYF. The DNA of the CDR3 is TGTGCCAGCACCTGGAGGCTAGCGGCTACGATAGAGACCCAGTACTTC.